These T cell receptor beta chains were read from a single sample in a study of preoperative IRX-2 immunotherapy in early breast cancer. Assay used: immunoSEQ multiplex PCR; TCRdb lists only in-frame clones, some missing. This sample has 55,000 to 70,000 clones, with 94% found just once. Collection took place from a patient treated with IRX-2 immunotherapy. The receptors stem from a human donor with breast cancer. Both conserved end residues are part of each CDR3. The order of the fields is CDR3 DNA, CDR3 protein, D gene, V gene, clone size, J gene. A D gene is named only where the DNA matches it firmly. Size tells how often a clone was seen (once, few, many) or the class of an expanded clone, and some rows leave it out.

TGTGCCAGCAAGGGGGCGGGGGCTGGCTACACCTTC,CASKGAGAGYTF,TRBD1,TRBV28,NA,TRBJ1-2
TGTGCCAGCAGCTTGTGGGCAGATACGCAGTATTTT,CASSLWADTQYF,NA,TRBV11-2,NA,TRBJ2-3
TGCAGCGGAGGCGGAGATACGCAGTATTTT,CSGGGDTQYF,NA,TRBV29-1,once,TRBJ2-3
TGTGCCAGCTCCGCTCCCGGGACTGAAGAGACCCAGTACTTC,CASSAPGTEETQYF,NA,TRBV18,NA,TRBJ2-5
TGTGCCAGCAGCTTTGAGGTGTTAACGCAGTATTTT,CASSFEVLTQYF,NA,TRBV7-2,NA,TRBJ2-3
TGTGCCAGCAGCCAAGGTGTACATCCTTGGGGCTACACCTTC,CASSQGVHPWGYTF,NA,TRBV14,NA,TRBJ1-2
TGCGCCAGCAGCCAAGATCGAGGGACTAGTCAGTTCTTC,CASSQDRGTSQFF,TRBD2,TRBV4-3,NA,TRBJ2-1
TGTGCCAGCAGCCCGACAGCTCCCGTCTCTGGAAACACCATATATTTT,CASSPTAPVSGNTIYF,NA,TRBV28,NA,TRBJ1-3
TGTGCCAGCAGTATCTCACCCGAAGCTTTCTTT,CASSISPEAFF,NA,TRBV28,once,TRBJ1-1
TGTGCCAGCAGCCACGGGGAAGCCGGCTACACCTTC,CASSHGEAGYTF,NA,TRBV7-9,NA,TRBJ1-2
TGTGCCAGCAGCGTAGTAGCTAGCGGGAGATACAATGAGCAGTTCTTC,CASSVVASGRYNEQFF,TRBD2,TRBV9,NA,TRBJ2-1
TGTGCCAGCAGCCTTGGACTAGCAACCGACAATGAGCAGTTCTTC,CASSLGLATDNEQFF,TRBD2,TRBV11-2,NA,TRBJ2-1
TGTGCCAGCTCACCTCGGGGAAATGAAAAACTGTTTTTT,CASSPRGNEKLFF,NA,TRBV18,NA,TRBJ1-4
TGTGCCAGCAGCACGTGGACTAGCGGGGGGGGGAGCACAGATACGCAGTATTTT,CASSTWTSGGGSTDTQYF,TRBD2,TRBV7-6,NA,TRBJ2-3
TGTGCCAGCAGTTTCTTGGCAGGAGGGCCCTACAATGAGCAGTTCTTC,CASSFLAGGPYNEQFF,NA,TRBV27,NA,TRBJ2-1
TGTGCCAGCAGCCATTCCGGGACAGACGAGCAGTACTTC,CASSHSGTDEQYF,TRBD1,TRBV7-8,medium-sized,TRBJ2-7
TGTGCCAGCTCACCCCCGTTCCCTGTCGCGACCAAAAACATTCAGTACTTC,CASSPPFPVATKNIQYF,NA,TRBV18,NA,TRBJ2-4
TGTGCCAGCTCACCACCCTGGCAGGGGACCCCCTACGAGCAGTACTTC,CASSPPWQGTPYEQYF,NA,TRBV18,NA,TRBJ2-7
TGTGCCAGCAGTTACACAGGACAGCCGGAGAATGGCTACACCTTC,CASSYTGQPENGYTF,NA,TRBV6-6,NA,TRBJ1-2
TGTGCCAGTAGTATAGACGGACAGGGAATCAATCAGCCCCAGCATTTT,CASSIDGQGINQPQHF,TRBD1,TRBV19,NA,TRBJ1-5
TGTGCCAGTAGTATAGCGGGGCAGGGGGTCTCATCCCTCCACTTT,CASSIAGQGVSSLHF,TRBD1,TRBV19,NA,TRBJ1-6
TGCGCCAGCAGCCTTTTCACTCAAAGGGCCGGGGAGCTGTTTTTT,CASSLFTQRAGELFF,NA,TRBV5-1,NA,TRBJ2-2
TGTGCCAGCACCCTTCAGGACAGGGCCCCCTCCTACGAGCAGTACTTC,CASTLQDRAPSYEQYF,TRBD1,TRBV7-6,NA,TRBJ2-7
TGTGCCAGCAGCGTTTCAGGGGCGGTTGGCTACACCTTC,CASSVSGAVGYTF,NA,TRBV9,NA,TRBJ1-2
TGCAGCGTTGCGGTACGGGAGTTCGGGGAGCTGTTTTTT,CSVAVREFGELFF,NA,TRBV29-1,NA,TRBJ2-2
TGTGCCAGCAGCTCACCTCCCCTAGCGGGGGGCTCCTACAATGAGCAGTTCTTC,CASSSPPLAGGSYNEQFF,TRBD2,TRBV5-4,once,TRBJ2-1
TGTGCCAGCAGCTTGGATCTGGGACAGGGGGCGGCCACTGAAGCTTTCTTT,CASSLDLGQGAATEAFF,TRBD1,TRBV5-8,NA,TRBJ1-1
TGTGCCAGCGGGCTCCACAGGGAAACGCAGTATTTT,CASGLHRETQYF,NA,TRBV6-1,NA,TRBJ2-3
TGTGCCAGTAGTAACCACGGGGGTTCAGCTAATGAAAAACTGTTTTTT,CASSNHGGSANEKLFF,NA,TRBV19,NA,TRBJ1-4